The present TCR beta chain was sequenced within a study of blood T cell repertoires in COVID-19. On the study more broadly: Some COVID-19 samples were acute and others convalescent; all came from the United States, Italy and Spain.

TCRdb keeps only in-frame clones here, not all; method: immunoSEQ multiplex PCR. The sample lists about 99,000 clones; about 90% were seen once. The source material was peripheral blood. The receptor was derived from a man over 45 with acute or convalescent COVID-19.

In DNA form, the CDR3 reads TGCGCCAGCAGCGGAGGTGGAAACACCATATATTTT. Translation gives CASSGGGNTIYF. The V and J genes are TRBV4-1 and TRBJ1-3; D remains unclear. Trimming shortened V by 5 bases and J by 3 bases, and 5 bases separated the two germline ends. Germline CDR1 MGHRA, CDR2 YSYEKL. The CDR3 is 12 residues long.